This is a list of T cell receptor beta chains from one sample in a study of beta chain features in type 1 diabetes. The protocol was immunoSEQ multiplex PCR, while the TCRdb copy is restricted to in-frame clones and leaves out a portion. The table shows roughly 450,000 clones, with around 13% occurring only once. The sequenced material came from naive CD4+ T cells from blood. The receptors derive from a man aged 25-45 years in good health. CDR3s include the opening cysteine and the closing phenylalanine or tryptophan. The D gene is left open where the match is weak. Where a row states a size, it is once, few, many or the class of an expanded clone; other rows omit it.

size	V	J	D	CDR3	DNA
few	TRBV5-1	TRBJ1-1	.	CASKLGLGPEAFF	TGCGCCAGCAAATTGGGACTGGGGCCTGAAGCTTTCTTT
.	TRBV5-4	TRBJ2-4	TRBD1	CASRQGDKNIQYF	TGTGCCAGCCGACAGGGTGACAAAAACATTCAGTACTTC
few	TRBV14	TRBJ1-2	.	CASSQVGGYTF	TGTGCCAGCAGCCAAGTGGGTGGCTACACCTTC
few	TRBV7-2	TRBJ2-3	TRBD2	CASSPGLAGGTRDTQYF	TGTGCCAGCAGCCCGGGACTAGCGGGGGGGACTCGGGATACGCAGTATTTT
many	TRBV30	TRBJ2-1	.	CAWRRAKNNEQFF	TGTGCCTGGAGGAGGGCTAAAAACAATGAGCAGTTCTTC
few	TRBV4-3	TRBJ2-3	.	CASSQGGTQYF	TGCGCCAGCAGCCAAGGGGGAACGCAGTATTTT
few	TRBV9	TRBJ1-1	.	CASSVGAGVMNTEAFF	TGTGCCAGCAGCGTAGGTGCGGGGGTCATGAACACTGAAGCTTTCTTT
.	TRBV30	TRBJ2-3	.	CAWSGGGGTDTQYF	TGTGCCTGGAGTGGAGGCGGGGGCACAGATACGCAGTATTTT
.	TRBV9	TRBJ2-1	.	CASSASNLNNEQFF	TGTGCCAGCAGCGCCTCAAATTTAAACAATGAGCAGTTCTTC
few	TRBV9	TRBJ2-1	.	CASSFGQEQFF	TGTGCCAGCAGTTTTGGACAAGAGCAGTTCTTC
.	TRBV4-3	TRBJ2-1	TRBD1	CASRTGTGSRNEQFF	TGCGCCAGCCGAACCGGGACAGGGTCTCGCAATGAGCAGTTCTTC
once	TRBV7-2	TRBJ2-7	TRBD1	CASSGDRGYEQYF	TGTGCCAGCAGCGGGGACAGGGGCTACGAGCAGTACTTC
few	TRBV5-4	TRBJ2-1	.	CASSTWGYNEQFF	TGTGCCAGCAGCACGTGGGGCTACAATGAGCAGTTCTTC
few	TRBV7-2	TRBJ2-7	TRBD2	CASSATQRGVAYEQYF	TGTGCCAGCAGCGCAACCCAGCGGGGGGTTGCCTACGAGCAGTACTTC
.	TRBV6-6	TRBJ2-5	.	CASSYGGETQYF	TGTGCCAGCAGTTATGGGGGAGAGACCCAGTACTTC
.	TRBV2	TRBJ2-3	TRBD2	CASSRLAGVGTDTQYF	TGTGCCAGCAGTCGATTAGCGGGAGTCGGCACAGATACGCAGTATTTT
few	TRBV30	TRBJ2-2	.	CAWSPRELDPRRPWNTGELFF	TGTGCCTGGAGTCCCAGGGAACTAGATCCCCGGAGACCGTGGAACACCGGGGAGCTGTTTTTT
.	TRBV18	TRBJ2-1	.	CASSLGRQVYNEQFF	TGTGCCAGCTCATTGGGACGCCAGGTCTACAATGAGCAGTTCTTC
.	TRBV7-2	TRBJ2-1	.	CASSKGGTRTNEQFF	TGTGCCAGCAGCAAAGGGGGAACTAGGACGAATGAGCAGTTCTTC
few	TRBV5-1	TRBJ2-1	TRBD1	CASSLEGQVYNEQFF	TGCGCCAGCAGCTTGGAGGGACAGGTATACAATGAGCAGTTCTTC
.	TRBV7-2	TRBJ2-5	TRBD2	CASTAGGWYQETQYF	TGTGCCAGCACCGCCGGGGGGTGGTACCAAGAGACCCAGTACTTC
.	TRBV19	TRBJ1-1	.	CASSIGMAPFGAFF	TGTGCCAGTAGTATAGGGATGGCGCCCTTTGGAGCTTTCTTT
.	TRBV4-3	TRBJ1-3	.	CASSQGQSSGNTIYF	TGCGCCAGCAGCCAAGGACAGAGCTCTGGAAACACCATATATTTT
few	TRBV28	TRBJ1-6	TRBD1	CATITGTGGSPLHF	TGTGCCACCATCACCGGGACAGGGGGTTCACCCCTCCACTTT
few	TRBV18	TRBJ1-1	.	CASSPGVNTEAFF	TGTGCCAGCTCACCCGGAGTGAACACTGAAGCTTTCTTT
.	TRBV7-3	TRBJ2-5	.	CASSRGGQETQYF	TGTGCCAGCAGTAGGGGAGGCCAAGAGACCCAGTACTTC
.	TRBV5-4	TRBJ2-2	TRBD2	CASSKEASGNTGELFF	TGTGCCAGCTCCAAGGAGGCTAGCGGAAACACCGGGGAGCTGTTTTTT
.	TRBV4-3	TRBJ1-6	TRBD1	CASSQQGGFVNSPLHF	TGCGCCAGCAGCCAACAGGGGGGTTTCGTCAATTCACCCCTCCACTTT
.	TRBV5-1	TRBJ1-5	.	CASSEGNSNQPQHF	TGCGCCAGCAGCGAGGGAAATAGCAATCAGCCCCAGCATTTT
.	TRBV10-3	TRBJ1-1	.	CATMAGEINTEAFF	TGTGCCACAATGGCGGGGGAAATAAACACTGAAGCTTTCTTT
few	TRBV20-1	TRBJ1-2	.	CSAAHGYTF	TGCAGTGCTGCTCATGGCTACACCTTC
few	TRBV5-1	TRBJ2-1	.	CASSQRSGDEQFF	TGCGCCAGCAGCCAACGGAGTGGCGATGAGCAGTTCTTC
.	TRBV7-2	TRBJ1-5	.	CASSLAFGRGQPQHF	TGTGCCAGCAGCTTAGCATTCGGGCGGGGTCAGCCCCAGCATTTT
few	TRBV10-3	TRBJ2-3	TRBD2	CAISATSGRADTDTQYF	TGTGCCATCAGTGCGACTAGCGGGAGGGCCGACACAGATACGCAGTATTTT
few	TRBV7-8	TRBJ1-2	.	CASSLESYGYTF	TGTGCCAGCAGCTTAGAATCATATGGCTACACCTTC
.	TRBV29-1	TRBJ1-2	TRBD1	CSVRDRYYGYTF	TGCAGCGTACGGGACAGGTACTATGGCTACACCTTC
.	TRBV9	TRBJ1-2	.	CASSVGTGNYGYTF	TGTGCCAGCAGCGTAGGTACAGGAAACTATGGCTACACCTTC
.	TRBV5-4	TRBJ2-3	.	CASSRGDGFTDTQYF	TGTGCCAGCAGCAGAGGGGACGGATTCACAGATACGCAGTATTTT
.	TRBV9	TRBJ1-4	.	CASSEQGSMSEKLFF	TGTGCCAGCAGCGAACAGGGTTCAATGTCTGAAAAACTGTTTTTT
few	TRBV6-7	TRBJ1-5	.	CASSGGNSNQPQHF	TGTGCCAGCAGTGGAGGGAATAGCAATCAGCCCCAGCATTTT
.	TRBV6-1	TRBJ1-2	.	CASSGPGQGRVRYGYTF	TGTGCCAGCAGTGGGCCTGGGCAGGGTAGAGTTCGGTATGGCTACACCTTC
.	TRBV9	TRBJ2-2	TRBD1	CASSVSPSQGAGGELFF	TGTGCCAGCAGCGTATCCCCCAGTCAGGGGGCAGGCGGGGAGCTGTTTTTT
few	TRBV5-1	TRBJ2-3	.	CASSKTGTSTDTQYF	TGCGCCAGCAGCAAAACCGGGACTAGCACAGATACGCAGTATTTT
.	TRBV6-5	TRBJ2-3	TRBD2	CASNIAGGADTQYF	TGTGCCAGCAACATAGCGGGAGGGGCAGATACGCAGTATTTT
few	TRBV15	TRBJ2-7	.	CATSSWASYEQYF	TGTGCCACCAGCAGCTGGGCTTCCTACGAGCAGTACTTC
few	TRBV6-5	TRBJ1-2	.	CASSYSEDLAGYTF	TGTGCCAGCAGTTACTCGGAGGACCTGGCTGGCTACACCTTC
.	TRBV18	TRBJ1-6	TRBD1	CASSSDRAKSPLHF	TGTGCCAGCTCATCCGACAGGGCCAAATCACCCCTCCACTTT
few	TRBV18	TRBJ2-3	TRBD2	CASSPLFGGVSTDTQYF	TGTGCCAGCTCCCCACTCTTTGGGGGGGTCAGCACAGATACGCAGTATTTT
few	TRBV9	TRBJ2-1	TRBD1	CASSAQPGQGYNEQFF	TGTGCCAGCAGCGCCCAGCCGGGACAGGGTTACAATGAGCAGTTCTTC
.	TRBV2	TRBJ1-1	TRBD1	CASTKGALGGAFF	TGTGCCAGCACCAAGGGGGCCCTCGGAGGAGCTTTCTTT
.	TRBV5-1	TRBJ2-1	TRBD1	CASSPRQGAGNEQFF	TGCGCCAGCAGCCCCCGACAGGGGGCGGGGAATGAGCAGTTCTTC
few	TRBV4-3	TRBJ2-2	.	CASSQGPRNTGELFF	TGCGCCAGCAGCCAAGGCCCCCGGAACACCGGGGAGCTGTTTTTT
many	TRBV10-3	TRBJ2-1	.	CAITGDSMGEQFF	TGTGCCATCACCGGGGACTCGATGGGTGAGCAGTTCTTC